The T cell receptor beta chain described here comes from a study of T cell repertoires in cytomegalovirus infection (dated by TCRdb to about 2019). Background on the whole study: The peptide stimulations were aimed at well-studied HLA-B-restricted epitopes as well as recently identified HLA-C-restricted CMV epitopes, whose presentation resists viral immunomodulation. Because public TCR beta signatures pointed to carriage of CMV infection together with the matching HLA type, the HLA type of each donor mattered for the analysis. The investigation overall reported the following: Carriers of CMV infection plus the relevant HLA type were discriminated by the cumulative frequency of public TCR beta family members in the study cohort and in an independent approximately 360-donor cohort. The ex vivo response was dominated by HLA-C-restricted CMV-specific TCR beta clonotypes, which also provided the single most frequent clonotype in two of eight donors.

The V end loses 8 bases and the J end loses 1 base, and a stretch of 8 bases separates them. There are 12 amino acids in the CDR3, from cysteine to phenylalanine inclusive. Kept here is only the CDR3 DNA, which spans 36 bases and is read in frame from base 1. Reading the label with the study, this specimen's treatment or condition is: in vitro stimulation with specific CMV peptide epitopes to enrich CMV-specific T cells. As regards this clonotype: What this receptor recognizes is not known. Base quality data are lacking; no much larger clone is found one base away.

Sequencing relied on an Illumina HiSeq 1500. TCRdb reworked the public reads: Q25 trimming with fastp, MiXCR clone assembly, productive beta chains retained. CDR3 protein duplicates are merged, each entry listing the most common genes and DNA. The sample table shows about a million distinct CDR3 sequences, and under 40% are seen once. 10% to 15% of the sample comes from the top ten. The receptor was isolated from a human donor in good health (CMV status not recorded). Some clones in this sample may be carry-over from other donors' samples. The V gene is TRBV12-3 or TRBV12-4 and the J gene is TRBJ1-2; the D gene is perhaps TRBD1, from 5 matching bases. The source was cultured CD8+ T cells from PBMCs, collected from culture after CMV antigen stimulation. The CDR3 amino acid sequence is: CASSGDNYGYTF. The DNA sequence is given as TGTGCCAGCTCGGGGGATAACTATGGCTACACCTTC.